This T cell receptor (beta chain) was documented in a study of vaccination and CD4 T cells after COVID-19 (dated by TCRdb to between 2021 and 2024). Study-level background: In the convalescent cohort there were six males and four females, among whom were two Hispanic individuals, seven Caucasians, two Asians and one multiracial person. Each participant got two doses of either the Pfizer-BioNTech BNT162b2 vaccine (n=8) or the Moderna mRNA-1273 vaccine (n=2). Post-COVID blood samples were collected from convalescent patients a median of around 100 days after diagnosis, with a range of about 30 to 161 days. Post-vaccine blood samples were collected a median of approximately 77 days after the second vaccine dose, ranging from roughly 12 to 250 days. Overlapping spike peptide pools from SARS-CoV-2 and from the common cold coronaviruses HCoV-NL63, HCoV-OC43 and HCoV-229E were used as culture stimuli. Control cultures received a CEFX viral epitope pool as the positive control, an HIV-1 Nef peptide pool as the negative control, or no peptide. In some eleven COVID-19 convalescent patients and several infection-naive healthy vaccine recipients, researchers compared the spike-specific CD4+ TCR repertoire from before mRNA vaccination with the repertoire from after. An earlier paper using these donors assessed, at the TCR clonotype level, memory CD4+ T cell crossreactivity between SARS-CoV-2 and common cold coronavirus spike proteins. Study-level results and caveats: Although the median number of SARS-CoV-2-reactive clonotypes went up from 21 after infection to roughly 40 after vaccination, the increase was not significant. Among convalescent patients, a median about 90% of the SARS-CoV-2-reactive clones seen after vaccination appeared only after vaccination, which suggests priming specific to the vaccine. In convalescent patients, nearly all vaccine-specific clones (304 of 307) were found to be mono-reactive for SARS-CoV-2 spike rather than cross-reactive with common cold coronaviruses. Relatively few convalescent patients were included in the study, and early timepoints after natural infection were not analyzed.

This clonotype showed up just a few times. It has no known antigen specificity. Base quality data are lacking; no much larger clone is found one base away. Library creation used PCR. DNA from cultured CD4+ T cells was subjected to TCR sequencing with the Oncomine TCR Beta short-read assay at the Johns Hopkins FTIC core. Genomic DNA was extracted from the cultured CD4+ T cells with the QIAamp micro DNA kit. Oncomine TCR Beta libraries made from cultured CD4+ T cells were pooled using unique dual indexes and sequenced on an Illumina iSeq 100. The authors' pipeline ran thus. Non-productive sequences were removed, and CDR3s not starting with C, not ending with F or W, or shorter than 7 amino acids were discarded. The MANAFEST web application was used to identify antigen-specific clonotypes by comparing peptide-stimulated wells against reference wells and other culture wells. Positive clones required FDR below 0.05, an odds ratio above 5, and productive frequency above 0.1% in at least two of three replicate wells. A clonotype counted as cross-reactive if it showed significant expansion both in the SARS-CoV-2 spike wells and in at least one common cold coronavirus spike condition. Similarity between CDR3 sequences was evaluated in R version 3.6.1 using Levenshtein distances (stringdist) and unrooted phylogenetic trees (ape). The public reads were quality trimmed at Q25 with fastp and then assembled into clones with MiXCR by TCRdb, keeping productive beta chains. Records with the same CDR3 protein are collapsed into one entry carrying the most frequent genes and DNA. The authors' filters were not applied to this entry. The sample table holds more than 4,500 distinct CDR3 sequences, of which around a quarter were seen once. The top ten hold around 18% of the sample.

V trim: 5 bases; J trim: 0 bases; unmatched bases: 6. CDR1 is given as DFQATT and CDR2 as SNEGSKA, both from the germline V gene (reference sequence). Spanning cysteine to phenylalanine, the CDR3 consists of 16 amino acids. Of all the DNA, just the CDR3 is kept, 48 bases in frame from base 1. The treatment or condition label corresponds to: approximately nine-day PBMC culture with coronavirus spike peptide pools or control peptides (ViraFEST assay). CD4+ T cells from unexposed donors were collected before the COVID-19 pandemic (2011-2018). To expand antigen-specific T cells with peptide pools and then pick out the expanded clonotypes through TCR sequencing, the study relied on the ViraFEST assay. Each well held millions of PBMCs cultured with about 9.8 ug/ml peptide pools in IMDM containing around 5% human AB serum and 9.5 to 10 IU/ml IL-2. Half of the culture medium was replaced with fresh IL-2-containing medium on days 3 and 7. Once the cells had been in culture for about 10 days, the EasySep CD4+ T cell isolation kit was used to isolate CD4+ T cells by negative selection. As cell number allowed, CD4+ T cells from unexposed donors were tested for reactivity to SARS-CoV-2 S and N and to four common cold coronavirus spike pools. Ficoll-Paque Plus gradient centrifugation was used to isolate PBMCs from whole blood, and the isolated PBMCs were then either used fresh or cryopreserved at -140C. Each culture condition was generally run in triplicate wells. The leukapheresis product used for the unexposed donors was purchased from a commercial source.

Sequenced: CD4+ T cells from blood, cultured in vitro. The TCR sequence derives from a human donor in good health. This sequence uses TRBV20-1 and TRBJ2-2, with TRBD1 matching 10 junction bases. CDR3 region: CSAWDRGGANTGELFF. The DNA is as follows: TGCAGTGCTTGGGACAGGGGTGGCGCGAACACCGGGGAGCTGTTTTTT.